The sequence of this T cell receptor beta chain was determined in a study of human T cells and chemical hapten exposure. About the study: Application of 0.01% DPC to the upper back was done by patch test, with a reading at 6 days. Affected patients, primarily female, had alopecia areata, totalis or universalis.

Noted time point: patch test 3, about 24 weeks after DPC sensitization. Indicated treatment: therapeutic diphenylcyclopropenone sensitization with weekly scalp DPC. For this clonotype: Its antigen is as yet unknown.

The library labeled individual cDNA molecules by adding unique molecular identifiers to them. One entry per CDR3 protein results from TCRdb running MiXCR on the RACE reads. The repertoire holds over 150,000 distinct CDR3 sequences, roughly a quarter seen once, with about 2.1% in the top ten. Germline CDR1 reads MNHNS; CDR2 reads SASEGT. Trimming left V 3 bases short and J 8 bases short, with 13 bases between. The CDR3 length is 14 residues. Whole-study findings and limits: Versus controls, significantly more large CDR3 similarity clusters arose from expanded TCRs.

The sequence was collected from a woman between 18 and 29 years old with alopecia areata. Some clones in this sample may be carry-over from other donors' samples. Sequences were derived from whole blood, sampled in connection with sensitization to the hapten diphenylcyclopropenone (DPC). The chain couples TRBV6-1 to TRBJ1-4; the D is unclear. CDR3 in DNA: TGTGCCAGCAGTGATACGTTGACAAGGGAAAAACTGTTTTTT. It codes for CASSDTLTREKLFF.